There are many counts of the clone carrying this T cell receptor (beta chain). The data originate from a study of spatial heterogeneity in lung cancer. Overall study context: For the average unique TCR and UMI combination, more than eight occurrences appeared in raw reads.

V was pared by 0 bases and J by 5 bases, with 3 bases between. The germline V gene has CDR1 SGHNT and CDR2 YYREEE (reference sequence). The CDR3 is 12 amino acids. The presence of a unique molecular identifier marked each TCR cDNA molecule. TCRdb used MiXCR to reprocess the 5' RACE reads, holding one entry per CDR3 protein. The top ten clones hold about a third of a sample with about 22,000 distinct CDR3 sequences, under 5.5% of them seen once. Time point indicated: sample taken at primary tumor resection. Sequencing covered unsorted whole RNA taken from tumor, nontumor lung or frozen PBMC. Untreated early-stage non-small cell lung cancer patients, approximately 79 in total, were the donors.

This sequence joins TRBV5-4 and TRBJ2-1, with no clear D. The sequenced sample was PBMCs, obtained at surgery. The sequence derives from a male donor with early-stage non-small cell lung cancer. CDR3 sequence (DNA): TGTGCCAGCAGCTTGGGGGACAATGAGCAGTTCTTC. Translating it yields CASSLGDNEQFF.